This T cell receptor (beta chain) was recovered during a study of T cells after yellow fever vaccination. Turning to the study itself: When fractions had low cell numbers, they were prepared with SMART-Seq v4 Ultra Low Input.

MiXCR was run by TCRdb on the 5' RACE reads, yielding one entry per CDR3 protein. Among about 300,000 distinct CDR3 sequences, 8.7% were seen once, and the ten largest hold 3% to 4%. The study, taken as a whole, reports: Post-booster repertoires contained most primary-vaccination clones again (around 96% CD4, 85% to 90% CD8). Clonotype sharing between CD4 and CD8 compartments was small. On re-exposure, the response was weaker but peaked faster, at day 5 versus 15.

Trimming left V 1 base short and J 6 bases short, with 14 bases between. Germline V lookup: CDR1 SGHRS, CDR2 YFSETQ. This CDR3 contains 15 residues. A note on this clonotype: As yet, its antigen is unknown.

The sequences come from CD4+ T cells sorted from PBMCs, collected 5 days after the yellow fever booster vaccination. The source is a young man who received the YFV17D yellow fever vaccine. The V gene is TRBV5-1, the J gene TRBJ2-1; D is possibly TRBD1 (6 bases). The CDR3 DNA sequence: TGCGCCAGCAGCTTGATCACAGGGACCCTCAATGAGCAGTTCTTC. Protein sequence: CASSLITGTLNEQFF.